This T cell receptor beta chain derives from a study of Ad26.COV2.S vaccination and SARS-CoV-2 variants. The germline V gene encodes CDR1 MNHEY and CDR2 SVGAGI. This CDR3 has 15 amino acids. Clones were sequenced by immunoSEQ multiplex PCR, and TCRdb holds only the in-frame ones, with some missing. The sample holds around 450,000 clones, around 89% seen once. This clone came up once. At one end the junction does not follow the germline gene, possibly because of a read error. Treatment reported: roughly 20 received Ad26.COV2.S at low or high dose, single or two shots; several received placebo; per-sample allocation not given. Sampling took place 63 days after the first vaccine or placebo injection.

This clonotype was sampled from a person aged 18 to 59 who received the Ad26.COV2.S COVID-19 vaccine or a placebo. The V and J genes are TRBV6-5 and TRBJ2-7; TRBD2 matches 8 bases. The sample consisted of peripheral blood, taken in a trial of Ad26.COV2.S vaccine versus placebo. The CDR3 DNA reads as TGTGCCAGCAGTCAAATTAGCGGGGACTCCTACGGGCAGTACTTC. It is translated as CASSQISGDSYGQYF.